Listed here are 21 T cell receptor beta chains from one sample, sequenced in a study of immune characterization of retroperitoneal liposarcoma. TCRdb reanalysed the PCR reads using MiXCR and keeps one entry per CDR3 protein. The table includes 2,100 or so distinct CDR3 sequences, about 35% detected once. Material for sequencing was tumor tissue. The receptors come from a male donor with retroperitoneal liposarcoma.

The CDR3 sequence: CASSLTSSYEQYF. CDR3 sequence (DNA): TGTGCCAGCAGTCTTACTAGCTCCTACGAGCAGTACTTC. The chain is built from TRBV6-1 and TRBJ2-7; a weak D match, TRBD2 (5 bases). This CDR3 is 13 amino acids long. Trimming took off 5 bases at V and 0 bases at J, with 8 bases between the two ends. CDR1 MNHNS and CDR2 SASEGT come from the germline V gene.

This clonotype was seen a handful of times. The chain uses TRBV6-1 and TRBJ2-6, with unresolved D. Germline values: CDR1 MNHNS, CDR2 SASEGT. The CDR3 has 15 residues. V shed 0 bases and J shed 3 bases, with 6 bases lying between them. CDR3 protein: CASSEASLGANVLTF. The CDR3 nucleotides are TGTGCCAGCAGTGAAGCAAGTCTTGGGGCCAACGTCCTGACTTTC.

The chain employs TRBV7-2 and TRBJ2-3; 7 positions match TRBD2. The ends lost 0 bases at V and 5 bases at J; junction bases unmatched: 8. Germline V lookup: CDR1 SGHTA, CDR2 FQGNSA. This CDR3 spans 16 amino acids. CDR3 sequence reads: CASSLAGTIRGDTQYF. The CDR3 DNA reads as TGTGCCAGCAGCTTAGCGGGGACTATCCGGGGAGATACGCAGTATTTT.

The CDR3: CASSPDRGLTEAFF. Here the CDR3 DNA reads TGTGCCAGCAGTCCCGACAGGGGGCTCACTGAAGCTTTCTTT. The chain links TRBV6-2 or TRBV6-3 to TRBJ1-1; TRBD1 matches at 10 bases. Per germline, CDR1 MNHEY and CDR2 SVGEGT. The length of the CDR3 is 14 residues. J gave up 4 bases and V 5 bases, and 4 bases lay outside the gene matches.

This clonotype was counted between two and nine times. The chain has TRBV6-1 and TRBJ2-3; TRBD2 aligns across 8 bases. Trimming removed 8 bases from V and 0 bases from J; junction bases left unmatched: 10. The CDR3 totals 16 residues. Germline V gene lookup returns CDR1 MNHNS and CDR2 SASEGT. CDR3 in amino acids: CASLPSGGVSTDTQYF. The CDR3 DNA follows: TGTGCCAGCCTCCCTTCGGGGGGGGTAAGCACAGATACGCAGTATTTT.

The chain is built from TRBV15 and TRBJ2-1, with D possibly TRBD2 on 5 matching bases. CDR1 and CDR2 (germline): LNHNV, YYDKDF (reference sequence). This CDR3 spans 13 amino acids. V lost 2 bases and J lost 10, with 12 bases in between. The CDR3 sequence: CATSRTIRREQFF. In nucleotides, the CDR3 is TGTGCCACCAGCAGAACGATCAGGAGGGAGCAGTTCTTC. Full variable domain (rest looked up from reference TRBV15 and TRBJ2-1): DAMVIQNPRYQVTQFGKPVTLSCSQTLNHNVMYWYQQKSSQAPKLLFHYYDKDFNNEADTPDNFQSRRPNTSFCFLDIRSPGLGDTAMYLCATSRTIRREQFFGPGTRLTVL.

The V call is TRBV6-1, the J call TRBJ2-1; 10 nucleotides align to TRBD2. Germline V gene data show CDR1 as MNHNS and CDR2 as SASEGT. Trimming removed 7 bases from V and 7 bases from J; junction bases left unmatched: 10. The CDR3 has 15 residues. The DNA of the CDR3 is TGTGCCAGCAACTCGCCTAGCGGGAGTCGGAATGAGCAGTTCTTC. Its translation: CASNSPSGSRNEQFF.

This chain links TRBV4-2 with TRBJ2-1, with TRBD2 matching over 8 bases. The germline gives CDR1 LGHNA, CDR2 YNFKEQ. V lost 1 base and J lost 5; bases outside the gene matches: 7. This CDR3 comprises 16 residues. The CDR3 sequence: CASSQGGGRQDNEQFF. In DNA form, the CDR3 reads TGTGCCAGCAGCCAAGGGGGCGGGAGGCAGGACAATGAGCAGTTCTTC.

V usage is TRBV27 and J usage is TRBJ2-5, with 12 bases matching TRBD2. Judging by the DNA end, TRBJ2-7 fits better; the J call may be wrong. Germline loops: CDR1 MNHEY, CDR2 SMNVEV (reference sequence). The CDR3 sequence is 14 residues long. CDR3 region: CASSLTSGSYEQYF. CDR3 coding DNA: TGTGCCAGCAGTTTGACTAGCGGGAGCTACGAGCAGTACTTC.

A few counts support this clonotype. This CDR3 is CASSEADHTGELFF. The CDR3 region has the DNA TGTGCCAGCAGTGAAGCAGACCACACCGGGGAGCTGTTTTTT. The J gene is TRBJ2-2, the V gene TRBV6-1; D call uncertain. Per germline, CDR1 MNHNS and CDR2 SASEGT. The CDR3 length is 14 residues. Trimming left V 0 bases short and J 3 bases short, with 5 bases between.

The CDR3 nucleotides are TGTGCCAGCAGGATCCAGGACACCGGGGAGCTGTTTTTT. Translating gives CASRIQDTGELFF. The chain carries TRBV12-3 or TRBV12-4 and TRBJ2-2, with no clear D. The CDR3 has 13 amino acids. The V end was cut by 6 bases, the J end by 3 bases, with 8 bases between.

This clonotype is deemed medium-sized. The chain links TRBV6-1 to TRBJ1-2; TRBD1 might be the D (6 bases). This CDR3 has 14 residues. Between the trimmed V and J ends, which lost 2 bases and 6 bases, there was a span of 13 bases. Germline V gene lookup returns CDR1 MNHNS and CDR2 SASEGT. The CDR3 nucleotides read TGTGCCAGCAGTGAATATACAGGGTTAGATGGCTACACCTTC. Amino acids: CASSEYTGLDGYTF.

The chain has TRBV7-2 and TRBJ2-1; TRBD1 agrees at 11 bases. Trimming cost V 5 bases and J 10 bases; bases outside gene matches: 13. The V gene's germline CDR1 is SGHTA and CDR2 FQGNSA. The CDR3 totals 16 residues. CDR3 sequence (DNA): TGTGCCAGCAGCCGGGGACAGGGGGGACTCTCCTACGAGCAGTTCTTC. Encoded protein: CASSRGQGGLSYEQFF.

By sample share, this clonotype is medium-sized. A much larger clone lies one base from this, so it may be a read error. The chain employs TRBV6-1 and TRBJ2-1, with D perhaps TRBD1 or TRBD2 (5 bases each). This CDR3 has 14 amino acids. CDR1 MNHNS and CDR2 SASEGT come from the germline V gene. Trimming stripped 5 bases from V and 13 bases from J, with 21 bases between. The CDR3 coding sequence is TGTGCCAGCAGTCGGGACCCTGACCAAGAGACCCAGTTCTTC. It specifies CASSRDPDQETQFF.

The chain employs TRBV12-3 or TRBV12-4 and TRBJ2-5, with 10 bases matching TRBD2. The CDR3 has 13 residues. V dropped 6 bases and J dropped 3; count of bases not matched to a gene: 1. The CDR3, as DNA: TGTGCCAGCAGGCTAGCGGGAGAAGAGACCCAGTACTTC. Its translation is CASRLAGEETQYF.

This clonotype is medium-sized. The CDR3 region is CASSEFSGSGDDTQYF. As DNA, the CDR3 is TGTGCCAGCAGTGAATTTAGCGGGAGTGGGGATGATACGCAGTATTTT. The gene calls are TRBV6-5 and TRBJ2-3; 9 bases are a match to TRBD2. Trimming cost V 5 bases and J 6 bases; bases outside gene matches: 12. The CDR3 loop spans 16 amino acids. CDR1 is MNHEY, CDR2 SVGAGI, per germline.

In the case of this clonotype: A read error may explain this, as a much larger clone is one base away. J is TRBJ2-5 and V is TRBV6-1; D gene ambiguous. The DNA end favors TRBJ2-7, so the J call may be wrong. There are 12 residues in the CDR3. CDR1 MNHNS and CDR2 SASEGT come from the germline V gene. The CDR3 sequence is CASSELVSEQYF. The CDR3, as DNA: TGTGCCAGCAGTGAATTGGTGAGCGAGCAGTACTTC.

This clonotype has just a few counts. The chain employs TRBV7-8 and TRBJ2-1, with TRBD2 matching over 7 bases. Germline V lookup: CDR1 SGHVS, CDR2 FQNEAQ. The CDR3 loop spans 14 amino acids. V lost 5 bases, J lost 7 bases, and 8 bases stayed unmatched. CDR3 sequence: CASSPRTRENEQFF. The CDR3, as DNA: TGTGCCAGCAGCCCCCGGACTAGGGAGAATGAGCAGTTCTTC.

The chain couples TRBV6-5 to TRBJ1-1; D not resolved. The V and J ends lost 0 bases and 7 bases respectively, with 9 bases between them. CDR3 length: 13 residues. CDR1 and CDR2 (germline): MNHEY, SVGAGI. CDR3 sequence: CASSYSYAGEAFF. The DNA of the CDR3 is TGTGCCAGCAGTTACTCGTACGCAGGTGAAGCTTTCTTT.

This clonotype is medium-sized within its sample. This chain joins TRBV6-1 and TRBJ2-5; a weak D match, TRBD2 (6 bases). V dropped 2 bases and J dropped 0 bases, with 16 bases sitting between them. Germline CDR1 MNHNS, CDR2 SASEGT. The CDR3 is 17 residues long. CDR3 amino acids: CASSEMRDLKNQETQYF. CDR3 in DNA: TGTGCCAGCAGTGAAATGAGGGACTTAAAAAACCAAGAGACCCAGTACTTC.

This chain uses TRBV6-5 with TRBJ2-1, with TRBD2 identical over 8 bases. The CDR3 contains 18 residues. V was clipped by 0 bases and J by 8 bases; unmatched bases: 15. Germline V gene lookup returns CDR1 MNHEY and CDR2 SVGAGI. The CDR3 protein is CASSYSTGGSGRTDEQFF. The CDR3 DNA is TGTGCCAGCAGTTACTCCACCGGTGGGAGCGGGAGAACGGATGAGCAGTTCTTC.